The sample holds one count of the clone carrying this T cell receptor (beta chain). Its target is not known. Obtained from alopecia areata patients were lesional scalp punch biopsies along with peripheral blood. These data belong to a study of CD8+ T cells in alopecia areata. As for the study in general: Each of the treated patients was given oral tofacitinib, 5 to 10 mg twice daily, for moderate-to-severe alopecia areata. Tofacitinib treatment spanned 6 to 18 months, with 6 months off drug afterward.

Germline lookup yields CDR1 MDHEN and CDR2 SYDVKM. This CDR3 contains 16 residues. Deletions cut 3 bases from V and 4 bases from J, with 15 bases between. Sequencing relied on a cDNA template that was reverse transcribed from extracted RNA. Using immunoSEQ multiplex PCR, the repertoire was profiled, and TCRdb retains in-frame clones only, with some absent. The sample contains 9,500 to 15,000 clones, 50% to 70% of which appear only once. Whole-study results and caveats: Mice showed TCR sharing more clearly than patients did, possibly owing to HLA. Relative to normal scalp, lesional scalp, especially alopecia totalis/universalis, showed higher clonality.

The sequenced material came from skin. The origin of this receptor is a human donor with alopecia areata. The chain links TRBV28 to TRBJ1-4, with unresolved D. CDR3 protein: CASSFHDGPLNEKLFF. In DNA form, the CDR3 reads TGTGCCAGCAGTTTCCACGACGGACCTCTTAATGAAAAACTGTTTTTT.